These T cell receptor beta chains were read from a single sample in a study of control samples from healthy donors and cancer patients. TCRdb's table, derived via immunoSEQ multiplex PCR, lists solely in-frame clones and lacks some. The sample yields over 100,000 clones, about nine tenths seen once. The sequenced sample consisted of blood. Receptors originate from a man aged 35-49 years in good health. Each CDR3 is given with its conserved first and last residue. D genes are given only for firm matches. Size is omitted from some rows. Given values are once, few, many or a class for expanded clones.

len	j_gene	v_gene	d_gene	abundance	CDR3aa
13	TRBJ1-5	TRBV5-1	.	.	CASSLEGWQPQHF
13	TRBJ2-5	TRBV12-3/TRBV12-4	TRBD2	.	CASRQLAKETQYF
11	TRBJ1-2	TRBV20-1	.	.	CSARAGVGYTF
12	TRBJ2-3	TRBV5-6	.	.	CASTRRTDTQYF
11	TRBJ2-1	TRBV12-3/TRBV12-4	.	once	CASSFWNEQFF
16	TRBJ1-1	TRBV5-6	.	.	CASSFAGPLANTEAFF
17	TRBJ2-3	TRBV30	TRBD1	.	CAWSNPGSGGFTDTQYF
17	TRBJ2-3	TRBV24-1	TRBD1	.	CATSDLQGQGSSDTQYF
14	TRBJ1-5	TRBV5-6	TRBD1	.	CASSLTGFNQPQHF
15	TRBJ1-1	TRBV5-1	TRBD1	.	CASSGGDRGNTEAFF
17	TRBJ2-3	TRBV4-1	TRBD2	.	CASSRGLAAQRTDTQYF
13	TRBJ1-6	TRBV6-5	TRBD1	few	CASSYRGHSPLHF
14	TRBJ2-2	TRBV24-1	TRBD1	.	CATSGQGLTGELFF
15	TRBJ2-1	TRBV3-1/TRBV3-2	.	.	CASSPPGTNYNEQFF
14	TRBJ2-1	TRBV11-1	.	.	CASSPSGSYNEQFF
15	TRBJ1-5	TRBV19	TRBD1	once	CASRPNRDRNQPQHF
14	TRBJ2-7	TRBV3-1/TRBV3-2	.	once	CASSQSLQGHEQYF
14	TRBJ2-5	TRBV5-8	.	.	CASSLARREETQYF
16	TRBJ2-1	TRBV19	TRBD2	.	CASSIGGLAGYNEQFF
17	TRBJ2-1	TRBV7-3	.	.	CASSNRDNKPPPNEQFF
14	TRBJ1-5	TRBV18	.	.	CASSPEQILQPQHF
15	TRBJ1-3	TRBV6-6	.	.	CASSEDGSSGNTIYF
17	TRBJ2-2	TRBV7-2	TRBD1	.	CASSFWLTGGGTGELFF
14	TRBJ1-5	TRBV3-1/TRBV3-2	.	.	CASSQGSGDQPQHF
14	TRBJ1-2	TRBV5-6	TRBD1	.	CASSWKDRNYGYTF
14	TRBJ2-7	TRBV7-8	.	.	CASSMTGERYEQYF
16	TRBJ1-5	TRBV4-1	.	.	CASSQEGGAGNQPQHF
15	TRBJ1-1	TRBV24-1	.	.	CAPVPGLRQDTEAFF
13	TRBJ1-2	TRBV30	.	.	CAWSVLGSGGYTF
15	TRBJ1-1	TRBV10-2	.	.	CASSDSQTWNTEAFF
15	TRBJ2-3	TRBV27	.	.	CASRLRGGGPGTQYF
15	TRBJ1-1	TRBV7-8	TRBD1	.	CASSSLLTGEDEAFF
16	TRBJ1-2	TRBV4-1	TRBD1	.	CASSQGQGFTDYGYTF
15	TRBJ1-5	TRBV24-1	TRBD1	.	CATSVGQGESWPQHF
14	TRBJ2-3	TRBV28	.	.	CASSLQGPRGTQYF
15	TRBJ2-7	TRBV10-2	.	.	CASSDRTGSSYEQYF
17	TRBJ2-2	TRBV4-3	.	.	CASSQDRAGITAGELFF
14	TRBJ1-2	TRBV28	.	once	CASSLVPLNYGYTF
18	TRBJ1-5	TRBV5-6	TRBD1	.	CASSPRPVGTGAMVPQHF
15	TRBJ2-2	TRBV18	TRBD1	.	CASSPGQGDTGELFF
13	TRBJ1-1	TRBV12-3/TRBV12-4	TRBD1	.	CASRSQGYTEAFF
18	TRBJ1-1	TRBV4-1	.	once	CASSQDGGNRWGNTEAFF
15	TRBJ2-3	TRBV24-1	TRBD1	.	CASHPGTGTTDTQYF
15	TRBJ1-6	TRBV9	.	.	CASSPSGASMSWLHF
14	TRBJ1-2	TRBV19	.	.	CASSIDRTALGYTF
14	TRBJ2-4	TRBV11-2	.	.	CASSLSGVENIQYF
15	TRBJ2-2	TRBV19	TRBD1	many	CASRKGQGDTGELFF
15	TRBJ2-7	TRBV3-1/TRBV3-2	TRBD2	few	CASRAWASGSYEQYF
13	TRBJ1-1	TRBV5-4	.	.	CASSLQGTMGAFF
13	TRBJ1-1	TRBV9	.	once	CASSPHIGTEAFF
15	TRBJ2-7	TRBV9	TRBD2	.	CASSAGGTVGYEQYF
14	TRBJ1-2	TRBV18	TRBD1	.	CASSPDRAGYGYTF
13	TRBJ1-5	TRBV2	.	.	CASSQGQIEPQHF